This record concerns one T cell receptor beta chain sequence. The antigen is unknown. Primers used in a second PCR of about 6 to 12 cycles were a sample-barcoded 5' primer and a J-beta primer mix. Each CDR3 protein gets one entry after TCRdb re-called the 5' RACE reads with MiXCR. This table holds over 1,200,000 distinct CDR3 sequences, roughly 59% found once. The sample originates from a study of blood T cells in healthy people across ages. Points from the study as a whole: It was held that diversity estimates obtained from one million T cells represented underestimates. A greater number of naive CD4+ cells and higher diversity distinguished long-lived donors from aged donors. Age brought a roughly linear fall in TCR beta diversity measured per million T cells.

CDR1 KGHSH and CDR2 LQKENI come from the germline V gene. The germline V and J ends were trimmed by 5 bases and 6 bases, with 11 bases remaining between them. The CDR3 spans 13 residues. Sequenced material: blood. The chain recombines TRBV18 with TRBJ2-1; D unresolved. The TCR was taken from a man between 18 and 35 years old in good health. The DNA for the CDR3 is TGTGCCAGCTCAAACGGGCCGGTCAATGAGCAGTTCTTC. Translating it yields CASSNGPVNEQFF.